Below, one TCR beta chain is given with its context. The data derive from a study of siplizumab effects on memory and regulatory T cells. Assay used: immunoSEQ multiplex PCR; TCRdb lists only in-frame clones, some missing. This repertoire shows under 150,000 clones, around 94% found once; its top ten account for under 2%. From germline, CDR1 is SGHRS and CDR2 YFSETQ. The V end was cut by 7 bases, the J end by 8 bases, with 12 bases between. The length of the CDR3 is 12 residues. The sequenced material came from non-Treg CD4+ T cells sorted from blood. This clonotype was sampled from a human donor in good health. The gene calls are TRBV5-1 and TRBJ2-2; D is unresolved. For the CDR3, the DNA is TGCGCCAGCGGCCTGAACGCTGGGGAGCTGTTTTTT. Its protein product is CASGLNAGELFF.